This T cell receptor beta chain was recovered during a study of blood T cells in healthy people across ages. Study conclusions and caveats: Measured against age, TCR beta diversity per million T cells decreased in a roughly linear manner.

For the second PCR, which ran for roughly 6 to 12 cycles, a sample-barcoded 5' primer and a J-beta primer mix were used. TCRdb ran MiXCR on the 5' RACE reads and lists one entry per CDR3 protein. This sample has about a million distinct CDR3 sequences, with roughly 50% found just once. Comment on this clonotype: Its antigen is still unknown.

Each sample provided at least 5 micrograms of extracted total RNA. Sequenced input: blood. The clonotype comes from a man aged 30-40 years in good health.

CDR3 coding DNA: TGTGCCAGCAGCACCCGTAGGGGGGGCACTGAAGCTTTCTTT. Residues: CASSTRRGGTEAFF. The rearrangement uses TRBV5-5 and TRBJ1-1; D might be TRBD1 (6 bases). The CDR3 loop spans 14 amino acids. CDR1 and CDR2 (germline): SGHKS, YYEKEE (reference sequence). The V and J ends lost 4 bases and 4 bases respectively, with 14 bases between them.